This is a list of T cell receptor beta chains from one sample in a study of OX40 agonist ivuxolimab in advanced cancers. Data came from immunoSEQ multiplex PCR; TCRdb stores just in-frame clones and leaves some out. The sample records about 64,000 clones, 82% being singletons. The sample here was CD4+ or CD8+ T cells sorted from blood, taken in a trial of the OX40 agonist ivuxolimab. The receptors stem from an adult with an advanced solid tumor such as melanoma, head and neck, liver or kidney cancer. Both conserved end residues are part of each CDR3. The D gene is left open where the match is weak. Expanded clones are given a class, and other clones once, few, many or no size at all.

size,V,J,D,CDR3,DNA
.,TRBV7-2,TRBJ2-5,.,CASSLAYRYQETQYF,TGTGCCAGCAGCTTAGCCTACAGGTACCAAGAGACCCAGTACTTC
once,TRBV7-2,TRBJ1-1,.,CASSLRGVETEAFF,TGTGCCAGCAGCCTCAGGGGTGTAGAGACTGAAGCTTTCTTT
.,TRBV12-2,TRBJ2-7,.,CASRSGPGVVHEQYF,TGTGCAAGTCGCTCGGGCCCCGGGGTTGTCCACGAGCAGTACTTC
.,TRBV5-4,TRBJ2-5,TRBD2,CASSQAKTSGSETQYF,TGTGCCAGCAGCCAAGCGAAGACTAGCGGGAGTGAGACCCAGTACTTC
.,TRBV2,TRBJ2-6,.,CASSEKYPGANVLTF,TGTGCCAGCAGTGAAAAGTATCCTGGGGCCAACGTCCTGACTTTC
.,TRBV7-8,TRBJ1-1,.,CASSLGSAEAFF,TGTGCCAGCAGCCTAGGGAGCGCTGAAGCTTTCTTT
.,TRBV10-3,TRBJ2-1,.,CAINGGLYSNEQFF,TGTGCCATCAATGGGGGGCTATACTCCAATGAGCAGTTCTTC
.,TRBV14,TRBJ2-2,.,CASSQTGLITGELFF,TGTGCCAGCAGCCAGACGGGACTGATCACCGGGGAGCTGTTTTTT
.,TRBV6-1,TRBJ2-5,.,CASRRDFQETQYF,TGTGCCAGCAGACGGGACTTCCAAGAGACCCAGTACTTC
.,TRBV16,TRBJ1-3,.,CASSQSSRAGNTIYF,TGTGCCAGCAGCCAATCGAGCAGGGCTGGAAACACCATATATTTT
few,TRBV15,TRBJ1-4,.,CATSRDDMDREKLFF,TGTGCCACCAGCAGAGATGATATGGACAGAGAAAAACTGTTTTTT
.,TRBV6-1,TRBJ2-7,.,CASSEVRGTEQYF,TGTGCCAGCAGTGAAGTTCGGGGGACCGAGCAGTACTTC
.,TRBV30,TRBJ2-2,.,CAWSVSSGELFF,TGTGCCTGGAGTGTTTCATCCGGGGAGCTGTTTTTT
.,TRBV11-3,TRBJ2-2,.,CASSVRPTGDYTGELFF,TGTGCCAGCAGCGTCAGGCCCACAGGGGACTACACCGGGGAGCTGTTTTTT
.,TRBV5-4,TRBJ2-1,.,CASSLGGQTQVGNEQFF,TGTGCCAGCAGCTTGGGTGGACAGACCCAGGTGGGCAATGAGCAGTTCTTC
medium-sized,TRBV9,TRBJ1-1,TRBD1,CASSALGQGDSLNTEAFF,TGTGCCAGCAGCGCCCTTGGACAGGGGGACTCCTTAAACACTGAAGCTTTCTTT
.,TRBV7-9,TRBJ1-1,.,CASRFTGNTEAFF,TGTGCCAGCAGATTCACAGGGAACACTGAAGCTTTCTTT
few,TRBV6-5,TRBJ2-2,.,CASSYDSGTGELFF,TGTGCCAGCAGTTACGATAGCGGCACCGGGGAGCTGTTTTTT
.,TRBV4-3,TRBJ1-1,.,CASSQGNRANTEAFF,TGCGCCAGCAGCCAAGGAAACAGGGCGAACACTGAAGCTTTCTTT
.,TRBV20-1,TRBJ2-3,.,CSAGADTQYF,TGCAGTGCTGGAGCAGATACGCAGTATTTT
.,TRBV6-6,TRBJ1-1,.,CASTAAWNTEAFF,TGTGCCAGCACCGCGGCCTGGAACACTGAAGCTTTCTTT
.,TRBV5-1,TRBJ2-2,.,CASSLVGPTGGGELFF,TGCGCCAGCAGCTTAGTCGGCCCCACGGGTGGCGGGGAGCTGTTTTTT
.,TRBV18,TRBJ1-1,.,CASSPLRGGTEAFF,TGTGCCAGCTCACCCTTGAGGGGCGGGACTGAAGCTTTCTTT
.,TRBV11-2,TRBJ2-2,.,CASSLPRTATGELFF,TGTGCCAGCAGCTTACCTCGGACAGCCACCGGGGAGCTGTTTTTT
few,TRBV28,TRBJ2-2,.,CASSFRSGTENTGELFF,TGTGCCAGCAGTTTCCGCTCCGGGACGGAGAACACCGGGGAGCTGTTTTTT